What follows is one T cell receptor beta chain and its context. The antigen is unknown. The data belong to a study of cytotoxic CD8 clonotypes in ibrutinib-treated CLL. Study overall: Recorded responses included about 25 partial and 2 complete; following median roughly 74 months, 14 stayed remitted and roughly twelve progressed. A mean of roughly 250,000 productive templates and more than 75,000 productive rearrangements was obtained per sample.

This table comes from immunoSEQ multiplex PCR, and its TCRdb copy is limited to in-frame clones, with some not included. This repertoire shows 300,000 to 400,000 clones, over 60% found once; its top ten account for 5% to 6.5%. The ends were cut back, 0 bases at V and 4 bases at J, with 14 bases in the middle. The V gene's germline CDR1 is SGDLS and CDR2 YYNGEE. The CDR3 length is 15 residues. Findings and caveats of the study: Clonality went up at the time of ibrutinib response, stayed stable in sustained remission, and later dropped back toward its baseline level at progression. Baseline clonality, above age-matched healthy donor levels, tracked circulating CD8+ T-cell counts.

This clonotype was obtained from a human donor with chronic lymphocytic leukemia. The sample was PBMCs, taken after 36 months of ibrutinib treatment. The chain carries TRBV9 and TRBJ2-7; possibly TRBD1 for D (5 bases). In nucleotides, the CDR3 is TGTGCCAGCAGCGTAGCAGGGCCAGGGATTTACGAGCAGTACTTC. It is translated as CASSVAGPGIYEQYF.